The source of this T cell receptor beta chain is a study of CXCR3-negative and CXCR3-positive naive CD8 T cells. In the case of this clonotype: The antigen is unknown.

The CDR3 spans 14 residues. Germline V CDR1 and CDR2: MNHEY, SVGEGT. Overall study results and limits: TCR interaction strength was inferred from TRB CDR3 physicochemistry, as CD5 matched across naive subsets. Diversity proved comparably high across both naive subsets and much lower in memory CD8+ cells.

Libraries were UMI-labeled 5' RACE TRB cDNA. With the 5' RACE reads reprocessed, TCRdb shows one record per CDR3 protein and no DNA. Its listing shows roughly 30,000 distinct CDR3 sequences. Material: memory CD8+ T cells from blood. The chain combines TRBV6-2 or TRBV6-3 with TRBJ2-2; TCRdb's D call of TRBD1 is untestable without DNA. This clonotype originated in a human donor in good health. Some clones in this sample may be carry-over from other donors' samples. The CDR3 sequence: CASSTGTDNGELFF.